This passage covers 17 T cell receptor beta chains from one sample sequenced in a study of identical twins. TCRdb analysed the 5' RACE reads with MiXCR anew, one entry per CDR3 protein. The table includes around 160,000 distinct CDR3 sequences, roughly 3.2% detected once. The specimen was memory T cells sorted from blood. Every receptor here comes from a man in his late teens or twenties in good health.

This clonotype was seen at least ten times. The V and J genes are TRBV5-5 and TRBJ2-5; 8 bases are shared with TRBD2. Germline lookup yields CDR1 SGHKS and CDR2 YYEKEE (reference sequence). J was trimmed by 3 bases and V by 2 bases; bases with no gene match: 0. The CDR3 consists of 13 residues. The CDR3 DNA is TGTGCCAGCAGCTTCGGGGGGGAAGAGACCCAGTACTTC. It is translated as CASSFGGEETQYF.

This clonotype appeared many times. V is TRBV7-2 and J is TRBJ1-1; TRBD1 might be the D (6 bases). The CDR3 has 17 residues. Deletions cut 1 base from V and 5 bases from J, with 20 bases between. In germline, CDR1 is SGHTA, CDR2 FQGNSA. The CDR3 DNA sequence: TGTGCCAGCAGCTTAGGGGACGGAATCGGGGGCCGTACTGAAGCTTTCTTT. It is translated as CASSLGDGIGGRTEAFF.

Many counts were recorded for this clonotype. The V gene is TRBV12-3 or TRBV12-4, the J gene TRBJ2-7; 7 bases agree with TRBD2. The CDR3 has 12 amino acids. The CDR3 sequence: CAAREGVRGQYV. As DNA, the CDR3 is TGTGCAGCTAGGGAGGGCGTACGTGGGCAGTACGTC.

This clonotype was found many times. This chain uses TRBV4-2 with TRBJ2-2, with 8 bases that match TRBD2. After removal of 0 bases from V and 5 bases from J, the junction contained 5 bases not matched to a gene. Germline V CDR1 and CDR2: LGHNA, YNFKEQ. This CDR3 contains 16 residues. This CDR3 reads CASSQDGQRETGELFF. DNA for the CDR3: TGTGCCAGCAGCCAAGATGGTCAGCGGGAGACCGGGGAGCTGTTTTTT.

This clonotype has ten or more counts. The genes are TRBV30 and TRBJ2-5; the D is unclear. The length of the CDR3 is 13 residues. V was shortened by 0 bases and J by 7 bases, with 12 bases between the two germline ends. Germline CDR1 is GTSNPN and CDR2 is SVGIG (reference sequence). The CDR3 loop reads CAWSVPPSGTQYF. Written as DNA, the CDR3 is TGTGCCTGGAGTGTACCCCCTTCGGGGACCCAGTACTTC.

This clonotype was counted between two and nine times. V is TRBV6-1 and J is TRBJ2-5; TRBD1 matches 9 bases. Trimming removed 2 bases from V and 3 bases from J; junction bases left unmatched: 4. Germline V CDR1 and CDR2: MNHNS, SASEGT. The CDR3 extends over 15 amino acids. In nucleotides, the CDR3 is TGTGCCAGCAGTGAAAAGGGGACAGGGAAAGAGACCCAGTACTTC. Translated, it gives CASSEKGTGKETQYF.

This clonotype appeared many times. CDR3 coding DNA: TGTGCCAGCAGTCAACCGAGTCCGACAGTCTACTACAATGAGCAGTTCTTC. Its protein product is CASSQPSPTVYYNEQFF. The chain employs TRBV2 and TRBJ2-1; TRBD1 is a possible D gene (5 bases). Trimming took 5 bases from V and 3 from J, leaving 20 bases between them. CDR1 and CDR2 (germline): SNHLY, FYNNEI. The CDR3 runs to 17 residues. The complete variable domain, with remaining parts taken from reference TRBV2 and TRBJ2-1, reads EPEVTQTPSHQVTQMGQEVILRCVPISNHLYFYWYRQILGQKVEFLVSFYNNEISEKSEIFDDQFSVERPDGSNFTLKIRSTKLEDSAMYFCASSQPSPTVYYNEQFFGPGTRLTVL.

This clonotype appeared many times. V usage is TRBV4-2 and J usage is TRBJ1-1; D is ambiguous. This CDR3 is built from 14 residues. Trimming took off 0 bases at V and 5 bases at J, with 10 bases between the two ends. Germline loops: CDR1 LGHNA, CDR2 YNFKEQ. The CDR3 nucleotides are TGTGCCAGCAGCCAAGATGACTTGGGGACTGAAGCTTTCTTT. Amino acids: CASSQDDLGTEAFF.

Many counts were recorded for this clonotype. The chain carries TRBV2 and TRBJ2-2; D perhaps matches TRBD1 (6 bases). The CDR3 has 15 residues. Trimming removed 7 bases at V and 5 bases at J, with 17 bases between. Germline CDR1 is SNHLY and CDR2 is FYNNEI. The CDR3 bases are TGTGCCAGCAACAGGGAGAGGGGCAGGACCGGGGAGCTGTTTTTT. It is translated as CASNRERGRTGELFF.

At least ten counts were recorded for this clonotype. V and J are TRBV6-2 or TRBV6-3 and TRBJ2-5, with a tentative D call TRBD1 (6 bases). Per germline, CDR1 MNHEY and CDR2 SVGEGT. V gave up 2 bases and J gave up 5 bases, with 15 bases separating them. The CDR3 is 15 amino acids. The CDR3 region is CASSYQSGTQETQYF. The DNA for the CDR3 is TGTGCCAGCAGTTACCAGTCCGGGACACAGGAGACCCAGTACTTC.

This clonotype has at least ten counts. The chain combines TRBV10-3 with TRBJ2-1; TRBD2 agrees at 7 bases. The CDR3 runs to 16 residues. Trimming cost V 2 bases and J 0 bases; bases outside gene matches: 4. Germline V gene lookup returns CDR1 ENHRY and CDR2 SYGVKD. The chain's CDR3 is CAISEASGSSYNEQFF. The CDR3 DNA reads TGTGCCATCAGTGAGGCTAGCGGAAGCTCCTACAATGAGCAGTTCTTC.

This clonotype was counted many times. The CDR3: CATSGGLAVNEQFF. CDR3 DNA: TGTGCCACCAGCGGGGGGCTGGCGGTGAATGAGCAGTTCTTC. V and J are TRBV15 and TRBJ2-1, with D perhaps given as TRBD1 or TRBD2 (6 bases each). The germline gives CDR1 LNHNV, CDR2 YYDKDF (reference sequence). CDR3 length: 14 residues. Trimming cost V 5 bases and J 7 bases, with 15 bases left between them.

This clonotype was seen a few times. The chain carries TRBV20-1 and TRBJ2-7, with 12 bases identical to TRBD2. CDR1 is DFQATT, CDR2 SNEGSKA, per germline (reference sequence). The CDR3 extends over 17 amino acids. V was clipped by 5 bases and J by 3 bases; unmatched bases: 14. This CDR3 reads CSASKPNTLAGGYEQYV. In DNA form, the CDR3 reads TGCAGTGCTTCCAAGCCGAACACACTAGCGGGGGGCTACGAGCAGTACGTC.

This clonotype has a count of ten or more. The gene calls are TRBV28 and TRBJ2-3, with unresolved D. The CDR3 runs 14 residues. The germline V gene has CDR1 MDHEN and CDR2 SYDVKM. V lost 7 bases to trimming and J lost 2 bases, with 13 bases between them. Here the CDR3 DNA reads TGTGCCAGCACGACATCTCGACTCACAGATACGCAGTATTTT. Protein sequence: CASTTSRLTDTQYF.

This clonotype was found many times. The chain is built from TRBV24-1 and TRBJ2-7; D may match TRBD1 or TRBD2 (5 bases each). Germline CDR1 reads KGHDR; CDR2 reads SFDVKD. CDR3 length: 15 amino acids. Trimming cost V 3 bases and J 0 bases, with 11 bases left between them. The CDR3, as DNA: TGTGCCACCAGTGATACCCGGGGCGCCTCCTACGAGCAGTACTTC. It encodes CATSDTRGASYEQYF.

This clonotype was observed at least ten times. V and J are TRBV12-3 or TRBV12-4 and TRBJ2-5, with a weak D call TRBD1 (5 bases). This CDR3 region has 13 residues. The V gene lost 7 bases and the J gene lost 7 bases, with 16 bases spanning the gap. CDR3 sequence reads: CASTLQGFGTQYF. Written as DNA, the CDR3 is TGTGCCAGCACCCTTCAGGGATTCGGGACCCAGTACTTC.

This clonotype was counted at least ten times. V usage is TRBV7-2 and J usage is TRBJ2-3; TRBD2 is a possible D gene (6 bases). The CDR3 totals 15 residues. CDR1 and CDR2 (germline): SGHTA, FQGNSA. V shed 3 bases and J shed 2 bases, with 12 bases lying between them. The CDR3 DNA reads as TGTGCCAGCAGCTTGGCCGGGACTGCCACAGATACGCAGTATTTT. Protein product: CASSLAGTATDTQYF.